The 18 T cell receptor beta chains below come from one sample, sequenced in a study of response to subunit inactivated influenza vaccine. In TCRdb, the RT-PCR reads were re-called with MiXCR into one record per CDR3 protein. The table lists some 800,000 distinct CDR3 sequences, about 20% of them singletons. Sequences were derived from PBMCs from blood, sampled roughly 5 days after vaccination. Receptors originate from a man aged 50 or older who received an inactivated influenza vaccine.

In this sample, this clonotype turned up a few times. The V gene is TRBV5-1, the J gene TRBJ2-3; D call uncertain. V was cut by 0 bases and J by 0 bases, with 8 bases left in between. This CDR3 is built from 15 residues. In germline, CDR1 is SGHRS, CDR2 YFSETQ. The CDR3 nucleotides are TGCGCCAGCAGCTTGGGCAGTCCTAGCACAGATACGCAGTATTTT. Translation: CASSLGSPSTDTQYF.

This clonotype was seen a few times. The DNA of the CDR3 is TGTGCCAGCAGTCCACTGGGAGAGATCAACGAGCAGTACTTC. This gives the protein CASSPLGEINEQYF. J is TRBJ2-7 and V is TRBV28; a weak D match, TRBD2 (5 bases). Between the trimmed V and J ends, which lost 5 bases and 5 bases, there was a span of 16 bases. The CDR3 is made up of 14 amino acids. The germline gives CDR1 MDHEN, CDR2 SYDVKM.

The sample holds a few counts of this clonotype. CDR3 amino acids: CSASRFSGHNEQFF. CDR3 in DNA: TGCAGTGCTAGCCGATTTTCGGGCCACAATGAGCAGTTCTTC. This rearrangement joins TRBV20-1 to TRBJ2-1; D unclear. The CDR3 runs to 14 residues. The germline V gene encodes CDR1 DFQATT and CDR2 SNEGSKA (reference sequence). The germline V and J ends were trimmed by 3 bases and 5 bases, with 14 bases remaining between them.

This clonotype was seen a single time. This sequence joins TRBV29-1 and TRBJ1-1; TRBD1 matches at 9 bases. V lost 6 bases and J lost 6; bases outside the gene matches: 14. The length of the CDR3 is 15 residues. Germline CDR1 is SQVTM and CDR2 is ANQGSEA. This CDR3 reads CSVKTGGLRGAEAFF. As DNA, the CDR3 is TGCAGCGTAAAGACAGGGGGGCTCCGTGGGGCTGAAGCTTTCTTT.

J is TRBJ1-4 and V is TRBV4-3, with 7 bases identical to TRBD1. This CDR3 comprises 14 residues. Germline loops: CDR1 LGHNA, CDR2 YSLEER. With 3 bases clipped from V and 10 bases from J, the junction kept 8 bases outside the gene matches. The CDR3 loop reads CASSQTGTVRKLFF. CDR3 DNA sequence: TGCGCCAGCAGCCAGACCGGGACAGTTCGAAAACTGTTTTTT.

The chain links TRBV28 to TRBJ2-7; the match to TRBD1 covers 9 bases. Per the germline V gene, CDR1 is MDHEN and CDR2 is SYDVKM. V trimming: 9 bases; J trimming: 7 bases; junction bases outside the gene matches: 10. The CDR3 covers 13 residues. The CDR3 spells CASTLRDRVEQYF. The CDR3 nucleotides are TGTGCCAGTACGCTGCGGGACAGGGTGGAGCAGTACTTC.

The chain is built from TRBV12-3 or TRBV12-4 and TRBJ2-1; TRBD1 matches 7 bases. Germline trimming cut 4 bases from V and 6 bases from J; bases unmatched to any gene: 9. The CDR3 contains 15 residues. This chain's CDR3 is CASSSTGDLVNEQFF. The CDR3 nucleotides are TGTGCCAGCAGTTCCACAGGGGACCTGGTCAATGAGCAGTTCTTC.

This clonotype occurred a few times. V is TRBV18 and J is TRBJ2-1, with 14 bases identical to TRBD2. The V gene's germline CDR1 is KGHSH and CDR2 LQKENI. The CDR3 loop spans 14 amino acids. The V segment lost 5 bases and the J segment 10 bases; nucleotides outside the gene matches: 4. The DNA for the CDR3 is TGTGCCAGCTCAGCGGGACTAGCGGGAGAGGAGCAGTTCTTC. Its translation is CASSAGLAGEEQFF.

CDR3 coding DNA: TGTGCCGTCGCAGGACAGGGATTAAATCAGTACTTC. This codes for CAVAGQGLNQYF. The rearrangement uses TRBV3-1 and TRBJ2-7, with 8 bases matching TRBD1. CDR3 length equals 12 residues. The V and J ends lost 11 bases and 10 bases, in that order; junction bases with no gene match: 13. Germline assignment: CDR1 LGHDT and CDR2 YNNKEL (reference sequence).

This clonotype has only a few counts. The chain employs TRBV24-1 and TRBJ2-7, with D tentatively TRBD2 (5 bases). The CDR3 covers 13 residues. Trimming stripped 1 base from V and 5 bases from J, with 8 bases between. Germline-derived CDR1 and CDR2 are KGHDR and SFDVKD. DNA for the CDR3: TGTGCCACCAGTGATTTCTCCGGGGACGAGCAGTACTTC. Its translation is CATSDFSGDEQYF.

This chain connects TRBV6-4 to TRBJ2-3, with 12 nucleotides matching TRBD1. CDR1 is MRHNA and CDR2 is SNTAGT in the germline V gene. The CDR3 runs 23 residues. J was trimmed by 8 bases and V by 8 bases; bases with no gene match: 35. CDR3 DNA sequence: TGTGCCAGCTCCGGGGGGACAGGGGGCTCGAACCTTGGTCGGGGACTCGAGATGGGTACGCAGTATTTT. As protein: CASSGGTGGSNLGRGLEMGTQYF.

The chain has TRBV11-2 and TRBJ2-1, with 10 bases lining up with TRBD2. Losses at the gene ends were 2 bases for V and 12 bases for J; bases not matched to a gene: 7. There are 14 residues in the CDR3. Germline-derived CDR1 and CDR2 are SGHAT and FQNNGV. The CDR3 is CASSLPSGGPRQFF. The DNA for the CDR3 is TGTGCCAGCAGCTTACCTAGCGGGGGCCCCAGGCAGTTCTTC.

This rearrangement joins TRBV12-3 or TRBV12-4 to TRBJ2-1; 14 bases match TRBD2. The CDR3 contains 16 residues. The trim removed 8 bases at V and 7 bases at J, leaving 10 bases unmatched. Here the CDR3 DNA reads TGTGCCAGCGGTGAACGACTAGCGGGAGGGATAAATGAGCAGTTCTTC. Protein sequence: CASGERLAGGINEQFF.

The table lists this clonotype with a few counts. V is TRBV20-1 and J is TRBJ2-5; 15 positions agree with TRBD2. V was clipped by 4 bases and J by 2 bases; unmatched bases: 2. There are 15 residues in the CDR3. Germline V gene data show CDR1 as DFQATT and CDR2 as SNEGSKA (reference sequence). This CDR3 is CSAKGTSGGQETQYF. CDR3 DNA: TGCAGTGCTAAAGGGACTAGCGGGGGGCAAGAGACCCAGTACTTC.

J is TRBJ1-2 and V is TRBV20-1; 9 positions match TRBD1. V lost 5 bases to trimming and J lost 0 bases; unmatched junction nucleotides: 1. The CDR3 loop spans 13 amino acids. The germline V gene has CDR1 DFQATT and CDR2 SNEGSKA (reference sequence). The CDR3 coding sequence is TGCAGTGCTGGACAGGGGACTAACTATGGCTACACCTTC. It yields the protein CSAGQGTNYGYTF.

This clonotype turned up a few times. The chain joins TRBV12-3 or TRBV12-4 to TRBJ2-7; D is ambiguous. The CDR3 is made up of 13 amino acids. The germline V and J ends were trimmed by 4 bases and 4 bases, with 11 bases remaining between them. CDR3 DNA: TGTGCCAGCAGTTGGGTGGAAAGGTACGAGCAGTACTTC. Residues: CASSWVERYEQYF.

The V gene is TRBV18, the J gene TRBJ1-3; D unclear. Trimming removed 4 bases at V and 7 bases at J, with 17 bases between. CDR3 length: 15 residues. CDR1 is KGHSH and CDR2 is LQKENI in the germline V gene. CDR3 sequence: CASSLDRPVGNTIYF. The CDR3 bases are TGTGCCAGCTCACTTGACCGGCCCGTAGGGAACACCATATATTTT. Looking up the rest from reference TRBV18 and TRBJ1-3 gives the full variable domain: NAGVMQNPRHLVRRRGQEARLRCSPMKGHSHVYWYRQLPEEGLKFMVYLQKENIIDESGMPKERFSAEFPKEGPSILRIQQVVRGDSAAYFCASSLDRPVGNTIYFGEGSWLTVV.

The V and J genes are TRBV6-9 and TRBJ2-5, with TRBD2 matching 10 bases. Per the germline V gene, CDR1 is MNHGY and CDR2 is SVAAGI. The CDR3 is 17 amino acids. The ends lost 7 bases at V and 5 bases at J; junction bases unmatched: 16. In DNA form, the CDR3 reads TGTGCCAGCAACCAAACCTTCGGAGCGGGAGGGGAGGAGACCCAGTACTTC. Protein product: CASNQTFGAGGEETQYF.